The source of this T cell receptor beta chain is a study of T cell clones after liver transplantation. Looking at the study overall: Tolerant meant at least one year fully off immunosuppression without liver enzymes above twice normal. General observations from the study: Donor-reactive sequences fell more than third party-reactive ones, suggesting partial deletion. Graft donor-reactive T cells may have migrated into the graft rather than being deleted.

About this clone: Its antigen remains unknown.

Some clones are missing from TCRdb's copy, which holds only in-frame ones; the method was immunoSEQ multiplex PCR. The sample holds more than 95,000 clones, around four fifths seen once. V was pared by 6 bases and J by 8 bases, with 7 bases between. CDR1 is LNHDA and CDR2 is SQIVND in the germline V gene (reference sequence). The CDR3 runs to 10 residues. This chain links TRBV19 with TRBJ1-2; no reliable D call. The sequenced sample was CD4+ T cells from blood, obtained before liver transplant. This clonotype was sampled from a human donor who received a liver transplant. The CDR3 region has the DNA TGTGCCAGTAGCCCGGGCGGCTACACCTTC. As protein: CASSPGGYTF.